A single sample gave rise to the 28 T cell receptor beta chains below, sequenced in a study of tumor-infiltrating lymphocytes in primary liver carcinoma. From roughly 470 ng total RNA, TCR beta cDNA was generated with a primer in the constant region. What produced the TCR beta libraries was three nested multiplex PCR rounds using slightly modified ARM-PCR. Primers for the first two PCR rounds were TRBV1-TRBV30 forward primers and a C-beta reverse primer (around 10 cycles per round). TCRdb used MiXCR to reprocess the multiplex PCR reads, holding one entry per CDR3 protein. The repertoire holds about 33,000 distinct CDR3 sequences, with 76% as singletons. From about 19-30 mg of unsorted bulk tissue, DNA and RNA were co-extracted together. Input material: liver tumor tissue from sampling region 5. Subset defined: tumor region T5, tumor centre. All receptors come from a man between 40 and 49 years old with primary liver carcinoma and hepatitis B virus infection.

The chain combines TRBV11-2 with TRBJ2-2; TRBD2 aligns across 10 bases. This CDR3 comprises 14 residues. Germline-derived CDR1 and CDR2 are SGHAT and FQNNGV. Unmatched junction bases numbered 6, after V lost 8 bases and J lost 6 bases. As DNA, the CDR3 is TGTGCCAGCTCTAGCGGGAGTGCCCCCGGGGAGCTGTTTTTT. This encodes CASSSGSAPGELFF. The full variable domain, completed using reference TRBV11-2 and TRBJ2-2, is EAGVAQSPRYKIIEKRQSVAFWCNPISGHATLYWYQQILGQGPKLLIQFQNNGVVDDSQLPKDRFSAERLKGVDSTLKIQPAKLEDSAVYLCASSSGSAPGELFFGEGSRLTVL.

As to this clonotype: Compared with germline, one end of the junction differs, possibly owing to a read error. CDR3 bases: TGTACCAGCAGCAATACAGGGGGCTCCTTCCCTGGCTACACCTTC. Residues: CTSSNTGGSFPGYTF. V gene TRBV11-2 combines with J gene TRBJ1-2, with 9 bases identical to TRBD1. The CDR3 contains 15 residues. CDR1 is SGHAT, CDR2 FQNNGV, per germline.

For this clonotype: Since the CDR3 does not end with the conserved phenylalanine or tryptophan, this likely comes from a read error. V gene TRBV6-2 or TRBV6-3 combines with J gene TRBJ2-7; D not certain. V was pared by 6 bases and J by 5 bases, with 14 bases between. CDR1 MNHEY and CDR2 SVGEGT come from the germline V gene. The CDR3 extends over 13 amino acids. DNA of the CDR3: TGTGCCAGCAGAAGACATGGCTTCGACGAGCAGTACTAC. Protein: CASRRHGFDEQYY.

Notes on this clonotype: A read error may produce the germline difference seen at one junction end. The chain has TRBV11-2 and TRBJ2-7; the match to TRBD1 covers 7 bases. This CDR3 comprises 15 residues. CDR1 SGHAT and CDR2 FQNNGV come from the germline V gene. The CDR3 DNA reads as TGTACCAGTAGCGCACCTGACAGGGCGTCTTACGAGCAGTACTTC. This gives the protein CTSSAPDRASYEQYF.

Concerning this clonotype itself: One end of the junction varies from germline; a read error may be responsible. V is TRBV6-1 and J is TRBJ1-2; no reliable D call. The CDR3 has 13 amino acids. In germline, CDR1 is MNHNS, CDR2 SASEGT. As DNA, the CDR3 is TGTGCCAGCAGTGAAGGGACCGCGTATGGCTGCACATTC. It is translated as CASSEGTAYGCTF.

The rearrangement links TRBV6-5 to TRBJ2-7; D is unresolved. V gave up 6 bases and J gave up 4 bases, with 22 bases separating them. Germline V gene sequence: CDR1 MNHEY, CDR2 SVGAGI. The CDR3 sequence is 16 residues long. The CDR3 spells CASRPGKTTSFYEQYF. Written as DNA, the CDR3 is TGTGCCAGCAGGCCCGGAAAGACAACATCCTTTTACGAGCAGTACTTC.

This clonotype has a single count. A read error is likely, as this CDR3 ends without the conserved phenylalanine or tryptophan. The CDR3 reads CVSSRKVNTEAFI. CDR3 nucleotide sequence: TGTGTCAGCAGCCGCAAGGTGAACACTGAAGCTTTCATT. The chain recombines TRBV11-1 with TRBJ1-1; D gene unclear. Germline V gene sequence: CDR1 SGHAT, CDR2 FQDESV (reference sequence). This CDR3 is built from 13 residues.

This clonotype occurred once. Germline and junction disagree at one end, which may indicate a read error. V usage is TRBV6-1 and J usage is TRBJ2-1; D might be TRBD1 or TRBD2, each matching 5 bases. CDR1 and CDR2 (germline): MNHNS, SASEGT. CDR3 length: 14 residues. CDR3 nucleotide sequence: TGTGCCAACAGTTACGGGACCCCAGGCAATGAGCAGTTCTTC. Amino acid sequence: CANSYGTPGNEQFF.

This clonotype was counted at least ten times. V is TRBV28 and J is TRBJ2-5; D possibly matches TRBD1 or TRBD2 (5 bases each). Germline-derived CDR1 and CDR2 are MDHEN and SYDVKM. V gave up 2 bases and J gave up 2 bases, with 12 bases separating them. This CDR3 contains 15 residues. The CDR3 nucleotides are TGTGCCAGCAGTTTAAATTCGAGGGGACAAGAGACCCAGTACTTC. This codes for CASSLNSRGQETQYF.

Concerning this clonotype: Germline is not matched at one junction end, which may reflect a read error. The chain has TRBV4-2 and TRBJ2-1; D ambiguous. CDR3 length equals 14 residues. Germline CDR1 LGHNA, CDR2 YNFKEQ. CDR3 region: CASSLGHGDNDQFF. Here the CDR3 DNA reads TGTGCCAGCAGTCTAGGGCACGGCGACAATGATCAGTTCTTC.

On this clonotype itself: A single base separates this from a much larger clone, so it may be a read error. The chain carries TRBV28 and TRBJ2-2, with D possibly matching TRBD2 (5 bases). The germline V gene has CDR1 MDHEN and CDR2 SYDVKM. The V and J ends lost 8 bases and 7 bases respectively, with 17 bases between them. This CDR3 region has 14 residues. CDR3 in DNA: TGTGCCAGCGCTATCGGGAATCGGAACGGGGAGCTGTTTTTT. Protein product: CASAIGNRNGELFF.

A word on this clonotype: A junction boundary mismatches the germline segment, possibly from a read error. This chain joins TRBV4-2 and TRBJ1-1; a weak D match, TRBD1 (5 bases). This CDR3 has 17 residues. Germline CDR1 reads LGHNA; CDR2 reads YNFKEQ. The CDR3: CASSQEYGQGSWTEAFF. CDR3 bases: TGTGCCAGCAGTCAAGAGTACGGACAAGGTTCTTGGACTGAAGCTTTCTTT.

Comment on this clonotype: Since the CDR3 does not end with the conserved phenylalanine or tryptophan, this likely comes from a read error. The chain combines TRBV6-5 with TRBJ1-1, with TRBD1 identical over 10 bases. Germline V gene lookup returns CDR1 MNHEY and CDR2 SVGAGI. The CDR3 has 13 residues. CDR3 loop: CTSSRTGGTEAFL. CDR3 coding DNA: TGTACCAGCAGCCGGACAGGGGGCACTGAAGCTTTCCTT.

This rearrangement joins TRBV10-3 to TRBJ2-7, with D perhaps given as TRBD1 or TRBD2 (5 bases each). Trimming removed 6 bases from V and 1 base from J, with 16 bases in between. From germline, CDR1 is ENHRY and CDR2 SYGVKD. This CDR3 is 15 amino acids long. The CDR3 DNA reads TGTGCCATCAGCGGAACCGGGACCACGTCCTACGAGCAGTACTTC. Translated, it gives CAISGTGTTSYEQYF.

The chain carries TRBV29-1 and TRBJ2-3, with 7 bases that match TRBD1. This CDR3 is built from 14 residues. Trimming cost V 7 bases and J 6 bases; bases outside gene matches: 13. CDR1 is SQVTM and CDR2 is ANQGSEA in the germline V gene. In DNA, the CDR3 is TGCAGCGCGAGCACGGGACAGCACACTGATACGCAGTATTTT. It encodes CSASTGQHTDTQYF.

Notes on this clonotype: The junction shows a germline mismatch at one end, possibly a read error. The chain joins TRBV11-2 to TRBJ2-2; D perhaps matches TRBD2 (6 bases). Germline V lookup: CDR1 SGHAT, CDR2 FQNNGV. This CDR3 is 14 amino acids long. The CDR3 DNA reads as TGTGGCAGCAGCACGGACTATTGGGTCGGGGAGCTGTTTTTT. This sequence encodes CGSSTDYWVGELFF.

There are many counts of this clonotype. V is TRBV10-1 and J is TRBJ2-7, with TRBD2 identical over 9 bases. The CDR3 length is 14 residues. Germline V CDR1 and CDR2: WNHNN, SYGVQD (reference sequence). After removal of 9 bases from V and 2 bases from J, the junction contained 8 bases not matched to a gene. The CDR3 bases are TGCGCCAGGGGTAGGACTAGCGCACCCTACGAGCAGTACTTC. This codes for CARGRTSAPYEQYF.

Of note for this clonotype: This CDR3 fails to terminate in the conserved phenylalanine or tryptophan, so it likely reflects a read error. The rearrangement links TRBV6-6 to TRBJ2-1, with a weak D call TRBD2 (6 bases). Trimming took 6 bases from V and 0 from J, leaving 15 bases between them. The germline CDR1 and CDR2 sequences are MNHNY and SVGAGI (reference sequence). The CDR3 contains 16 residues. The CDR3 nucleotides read TGTGCCAGCAGCTTCACTAGCTGGAGCTCCTACAATGAGCAGTTCTCC. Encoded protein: CASSFTSWSSYNEQFS.

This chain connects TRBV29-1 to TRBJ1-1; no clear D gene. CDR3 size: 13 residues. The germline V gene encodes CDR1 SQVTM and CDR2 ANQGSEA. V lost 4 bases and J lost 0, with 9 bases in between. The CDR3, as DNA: TGCAGCGTTGGTGTAGGTGTGAACACTGAAGCTTTCTTT. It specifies CSVGVGVNTEAFF. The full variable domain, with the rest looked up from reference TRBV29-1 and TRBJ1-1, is SAVISQKPSRDICQRGTSLTIQCQVDSQVTMMFWYRQQPGQSLTLIATANQGSEATYESGFVIDKFPISRPNLTFSTLTVSNMSPEDSSIYLCSVGVGVNTEAFFGQGTRLTVV.

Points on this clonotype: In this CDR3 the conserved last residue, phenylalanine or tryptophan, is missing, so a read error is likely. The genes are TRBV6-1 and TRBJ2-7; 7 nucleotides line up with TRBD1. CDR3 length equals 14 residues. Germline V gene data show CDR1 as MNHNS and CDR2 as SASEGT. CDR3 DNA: TGTGTCAGCAGCGAGGGGGCTCCCCCCTACGAGCAGTACTAT. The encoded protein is CVSSEGAPPYEQYY.

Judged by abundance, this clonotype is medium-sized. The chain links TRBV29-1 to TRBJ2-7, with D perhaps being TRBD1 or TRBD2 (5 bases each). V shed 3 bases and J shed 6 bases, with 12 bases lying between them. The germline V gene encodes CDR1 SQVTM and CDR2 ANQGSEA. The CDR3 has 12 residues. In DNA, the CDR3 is TGCAGCGTTGAGATTGGGGCGGGCGAGCAGTACTTC. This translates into CSVEIGAGEQYF.

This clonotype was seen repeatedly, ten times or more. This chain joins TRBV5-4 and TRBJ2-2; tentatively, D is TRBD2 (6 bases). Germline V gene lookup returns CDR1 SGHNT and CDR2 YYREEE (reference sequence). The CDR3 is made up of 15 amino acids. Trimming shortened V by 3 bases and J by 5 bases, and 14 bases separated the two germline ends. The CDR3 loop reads CASSSNRDLTGELFF. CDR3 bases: TGTGCCAGCAGCTCGAACCGGGACTTAACCGGGGAGCTGTTTTTT.

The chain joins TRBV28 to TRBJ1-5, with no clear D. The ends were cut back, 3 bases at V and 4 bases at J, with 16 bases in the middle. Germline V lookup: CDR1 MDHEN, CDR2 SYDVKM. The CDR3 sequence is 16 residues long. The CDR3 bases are TGTGCCAGCAGTTTCCTGATTTTTGCCTTGAATCAGCCCCAGCATTTT. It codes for CASSFLIFALNQPQHF.

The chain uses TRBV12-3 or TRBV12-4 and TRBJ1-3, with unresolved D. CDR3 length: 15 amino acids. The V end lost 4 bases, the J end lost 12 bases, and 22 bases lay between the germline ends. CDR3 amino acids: CASSSGPTSGNIIYF. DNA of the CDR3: TGTGCCAGCAGTTCAGGTCCAACCTCTGGAAATATCATATATTTT.

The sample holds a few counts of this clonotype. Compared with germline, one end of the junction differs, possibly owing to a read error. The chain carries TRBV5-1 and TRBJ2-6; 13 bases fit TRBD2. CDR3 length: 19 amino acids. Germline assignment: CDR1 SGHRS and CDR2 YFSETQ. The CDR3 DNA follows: TGCGCCAGCAGCCCGGGACTAGCGGGATTTACGACTGGGGCCGACGTCCTGACTTTC. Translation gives CASSPGLAGFTTGADVLTF.

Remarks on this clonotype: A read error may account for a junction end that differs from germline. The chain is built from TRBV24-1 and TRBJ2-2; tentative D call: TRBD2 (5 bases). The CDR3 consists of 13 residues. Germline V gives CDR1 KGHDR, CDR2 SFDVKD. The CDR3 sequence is CATSGGYIGKLFF. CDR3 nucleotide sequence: TGTGCCACCAGTGGTGGGTACATCGGGAAGCTGTTTTTT.

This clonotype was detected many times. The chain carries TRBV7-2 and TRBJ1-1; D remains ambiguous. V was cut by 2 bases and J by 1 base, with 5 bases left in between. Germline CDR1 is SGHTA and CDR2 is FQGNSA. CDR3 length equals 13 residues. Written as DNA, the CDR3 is TGTGCCAGCAGCTTAACTACGAACACTGAAGCTTTCTTT. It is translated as CASSLTTNTEAFF.

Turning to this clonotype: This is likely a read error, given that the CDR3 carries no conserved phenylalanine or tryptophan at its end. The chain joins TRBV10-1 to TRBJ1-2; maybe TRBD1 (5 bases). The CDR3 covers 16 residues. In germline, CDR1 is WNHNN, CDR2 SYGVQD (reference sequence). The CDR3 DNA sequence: TGCGCCAGCAGCGAGATGGTGGGGCATAGCAGCTATGACTACACCTTA. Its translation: CASSEMVGHSSYDYTL.